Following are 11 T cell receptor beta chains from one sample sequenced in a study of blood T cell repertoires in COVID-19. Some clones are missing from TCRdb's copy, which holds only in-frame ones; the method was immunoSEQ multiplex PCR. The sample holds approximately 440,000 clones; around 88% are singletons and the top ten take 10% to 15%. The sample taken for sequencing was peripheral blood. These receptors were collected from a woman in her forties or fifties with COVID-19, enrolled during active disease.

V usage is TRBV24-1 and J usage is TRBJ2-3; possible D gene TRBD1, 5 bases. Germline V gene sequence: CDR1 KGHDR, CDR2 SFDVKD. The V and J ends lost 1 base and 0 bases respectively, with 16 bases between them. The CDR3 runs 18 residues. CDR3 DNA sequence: TGTGCCACCAGTGATTTCCTAACAGGAAAGACTAGCACAGATACGCAGTATTTT. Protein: CATSDFLTGKTSTDTQYF.

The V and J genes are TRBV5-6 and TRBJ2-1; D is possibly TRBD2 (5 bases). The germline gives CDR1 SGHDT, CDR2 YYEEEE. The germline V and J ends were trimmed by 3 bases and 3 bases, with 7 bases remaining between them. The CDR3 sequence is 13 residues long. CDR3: CASSWTVYNEQFF. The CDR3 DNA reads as TGTGCCAGCAGCTGGACTGTCTACAATGAGCAGTTCTTC.

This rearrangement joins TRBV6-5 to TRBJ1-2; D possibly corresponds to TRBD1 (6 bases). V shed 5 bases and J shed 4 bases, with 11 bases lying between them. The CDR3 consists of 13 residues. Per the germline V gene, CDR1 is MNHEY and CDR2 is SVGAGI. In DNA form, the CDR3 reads TGTGCCAGCAGTCGACAGGCTAGCTATGGCTACACCTTC. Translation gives CASSRQASYGYTF.

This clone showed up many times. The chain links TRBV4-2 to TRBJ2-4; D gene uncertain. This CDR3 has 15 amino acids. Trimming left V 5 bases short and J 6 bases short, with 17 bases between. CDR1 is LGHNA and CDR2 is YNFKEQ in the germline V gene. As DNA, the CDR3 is TGTGCCAGCAGCGTACAGAAGGCAGGCCGAAACATTCAGTACTTC. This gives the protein CASSVQKAGRNIQYF.

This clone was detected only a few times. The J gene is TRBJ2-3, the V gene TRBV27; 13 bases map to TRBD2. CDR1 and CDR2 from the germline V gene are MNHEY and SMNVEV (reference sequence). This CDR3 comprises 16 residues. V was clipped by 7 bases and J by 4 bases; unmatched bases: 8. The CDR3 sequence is CASTARLAGGSDTQYF. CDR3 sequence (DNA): TGTGCCAGCACCGCCAGACTAGCGGGGGGTTCAGATACGCAGTATTTT.

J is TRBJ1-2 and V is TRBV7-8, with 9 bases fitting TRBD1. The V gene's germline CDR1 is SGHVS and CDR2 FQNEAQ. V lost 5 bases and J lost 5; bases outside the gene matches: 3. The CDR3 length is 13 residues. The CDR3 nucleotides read TGTGCCAGCAGCCTAGGGACAGGGTATGGCTACACCTTC. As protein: CASSLGTGYGYTF. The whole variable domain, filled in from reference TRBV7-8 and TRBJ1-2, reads GAGVSQSPRYKVAKRGQDVALRCDPISGHVSLFWYQQALGQGPEFLTYFQNEAQLDKSGLPSDRFFAERPEGSVSTLKIQRTQQEDSAVYLCASSLGTGYGYTFGSGTRLTVV.

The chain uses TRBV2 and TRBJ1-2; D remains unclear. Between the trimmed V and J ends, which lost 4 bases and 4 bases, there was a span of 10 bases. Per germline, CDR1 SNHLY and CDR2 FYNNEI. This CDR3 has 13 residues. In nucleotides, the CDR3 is TGTGCCAGCAGTGGTGGAGAAGTCTATGGCTACACCTTC. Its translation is CASSGGEVYGYTF.

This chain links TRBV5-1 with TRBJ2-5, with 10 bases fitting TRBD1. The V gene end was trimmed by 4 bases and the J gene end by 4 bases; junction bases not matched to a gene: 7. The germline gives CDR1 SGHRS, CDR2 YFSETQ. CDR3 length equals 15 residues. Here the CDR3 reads CASSTGTGALETQYF. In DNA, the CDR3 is TGCGCCAGCAGCACAGGGACAGGGGCGTTAGAGACCCAGTACTTC.

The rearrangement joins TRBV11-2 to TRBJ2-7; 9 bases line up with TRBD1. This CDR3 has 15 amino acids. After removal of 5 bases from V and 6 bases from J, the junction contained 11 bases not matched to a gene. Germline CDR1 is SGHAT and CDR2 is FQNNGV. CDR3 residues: CASSDIRDRAGEQYF. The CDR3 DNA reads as TGTGCCAGCAGCGATATCCGGGACAGGGCTGGCGAGCAGTACTTC.

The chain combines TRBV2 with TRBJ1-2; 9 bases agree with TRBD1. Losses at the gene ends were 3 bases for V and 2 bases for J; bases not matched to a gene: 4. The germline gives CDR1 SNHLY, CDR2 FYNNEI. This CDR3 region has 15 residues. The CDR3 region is CASSDPGTGNYGYTF. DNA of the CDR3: TGTGCCAGCAGTGACCCCGGGACAGGGAACTATGGCTACACCTTC.

CDR3 in DNA: TGTGCCAGCAGCTCCACTAGCGGGGGCTACGAGCAGTACTTC. Translated, it gives CASSSTSGGYEQYF. V gene TRBV11-2 combines with J gene TRBJ2-7, with TRBD2 identical over 11 bases. CDR1 is SGHAT and CDR2 is FQNNGV in the germline V gene. The CDR3 is 14 amino acids. After removal of 4 bases from V and 3 bases from J, the junction contained 2 bases not matched to a gene.